Listed below are T cell receptor beta chains from one sample, sequenced in a study of blood T cell repertoires in COVID-19. The repertoire was sequenced with immunoSEQ multiplex PCR; TCRdb's copy has only in-frame clones and lacks some. The data hold hundreds of thousands of clones, with 88% observed a single time. Source material: peripheral blood. The receptors stem from a young woman with COVID-19, enrolled during active disease. Each CDR3 is given without its conserved first and last residue. D genes are given only for firm matches.

TRBD1,TRBV9,TRBJ2-7,12,ASSVGTGPYEQY
TRBD1,TRBV15,TRBJ1-6,12,ATSPGDSNSPLH
.,TRBV4-3,TRBJ1-5,13,ASSHPRGPRQPQH
.,TRBV6-6,TRBJ2-2,8,ASRSWELF
.,TRBV4-1,TRBJ2-2,12,ASSQGSGTGELF
.,TRBV19,TRBJ1-5,10,ASSLLYQPQH
TRBD1,TRBV6-2/TRBV6-3,TRBJ1-5,12,ASSSGGGGQPQH
.,TRBV7-2,TRBJ1-1,12,ASSLFLGGAEAF
.,TRBV7-9,TRBJ2-3,14,ASRPSGGGNPDTQY
.,TRBV19,TRBJ1-5,14,ASSPPPRGNGQPQH
.,TRBV3-1/TRBV3-2,TRBJ2-1,14,ASSQEKWPRDNEQF
TRBD2,TRBV29-1,TRBJ2-3,16,SVETLAGSLQSPDTQY
.,TRBV18,TRBJ1-1,13,ASSPEGNMNTEAF
TRBD2,TRBV5-4,TRBJ2-1,13,ATRLAGGRSDEQF
TRBD1,TRBV7-6,TRBJ1-3,9,ASSGTGGIY
.,TRBV19,TRBJ1-3,13,ASSILAGAGDTIY
.,TRBV2,TRBJ1-5,15,ASSRAGMPYSNQPQH
TRBD2,TRBV2,TRBJ2-1,14,ASSVGLAVLDCEQF
.,TRBV18,TRBJ1-6,12,ASSPRGEDSPLH
TRBD1,TRBV10-3,TRBJ1-1,12,AISWDRENTEAF
TRBD1,TRBV7-9,TRBJ1-1,13,ASSLSPGGILKAF
TRBD1,TRBV7-2,TRBJ1-2,12,ASSPDRGSTGYT
.,TRBV2,TRBJ1-5,12,ASSEGRSGQPQH
.,TRBV18,TRBJ2-4,14,ASSDQQGRAKNIQY
TRBD1,TRBV19,TRBJ1-6,16,ASSIAVFQQGANSPLH
.,TRBV28,TRBJ1-5,12,ASSRGQVGQPQH
.,TRBV5-6,TRBJ1-1,12,ASSLQGLGTEAF
TRBD1,TRBV6-5,TRBJ1-1,11,AGRAGGSTEAF
.,TRBV4-2,TRBJ1-1,14,ASSQAPGGRNTEAF
.,TRBV5-8,TRBJ2-1,14,ASSLSPWSSYNEQF
TRBD2,TRBV10-2,TRBJ2-1,10,ASLRLAGEQF
TRBD2,TRBV11-3,TRBJ2-2,14,ASSLASGRQAGELF
TRBD1,TRBV6-5,TRBJ1-1,12,ASSYGGTGGESF
.,TRBV11-2,TRBJ2-1,9,ASSLDTVQF
TRBD1,TRBV19,TRBJ1-2,13,ASSVGTALLYGYT
.,TRBV10-1,TRBJ2-7,12,ASSESATAYEQY
TRBD1,TRBV5-1,TRBJ2-1,12,ASSPTGLLNEQF
TRBD2,TRBV19,TRBJ2-1,13,ASRRTSGGADEQF
TRBD2,TRBV27,TRBJ2-3,15,ASSFQNSGRAEDTQY
TRBD1,TRBV2,TRBJ1-5,13,ASSERQGQRQPQH
TRBD2,TRBV2,TRBJ2-1,10,ASSRTSFEQF
TRBD2,TRBV13,TRBJ2-2,14,ASSLLAGGPDGELF
.,TRBV4-3,TRBJ1-2,13,ASSQVGEGNYGYT